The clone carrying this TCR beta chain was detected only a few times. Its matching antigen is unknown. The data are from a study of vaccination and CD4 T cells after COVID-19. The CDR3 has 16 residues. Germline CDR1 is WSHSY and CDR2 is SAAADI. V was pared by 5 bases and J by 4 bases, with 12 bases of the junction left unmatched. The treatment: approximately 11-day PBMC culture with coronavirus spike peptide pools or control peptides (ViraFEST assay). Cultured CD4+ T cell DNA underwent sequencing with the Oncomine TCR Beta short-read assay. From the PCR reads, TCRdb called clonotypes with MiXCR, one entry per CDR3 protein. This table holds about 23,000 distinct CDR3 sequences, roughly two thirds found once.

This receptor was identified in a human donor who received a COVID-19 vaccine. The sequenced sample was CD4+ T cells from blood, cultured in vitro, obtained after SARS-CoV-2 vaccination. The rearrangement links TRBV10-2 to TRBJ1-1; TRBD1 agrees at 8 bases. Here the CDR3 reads CASSLRPGGVGTEAFF. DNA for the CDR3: TGCGCCAGCAGTTTGAGACCAGGGGGCGTTGGCACTGAAGCTTTCTTT.